The T cell receptor beta chain described here comes from a study of blood T cell repertoires in COVID-19. Whole-study context: Whether acute or convalescent, the COVID-19 samples came from the United States, Italy and Spain. PBMCs, B-cell-depleted T cells, or T cells were the source of the cDNA or gDNA that made up the material.

Repertoires were generated with immunoSEQ multiplex PCR, while TCRdb's copy carries only in-frame clones and drops some. The repertoire holds 250,000 to 300,000 clones, with 80% to 85% as singletons. Germline-derived CDR1 and CDR2 are ENHRY and SYGVKD. This CDR3 is built from 18 residues. Trimming took 6 bases from V and 1 from J; bases not matched to a gene: 10. Participants came from about 24 US areas, aged about 18 to 95 years. The TCR was taken from a man over 45 who had recovered from COVID-19. The specimen sequenced was PBMCs or T cells enriched from blood (not recorded which). V gene TRBV10-3 combines with J gene TRBJ2-5; 14 bases are shared with TRBD2. The CDR3 nucleotides read TGTGCCATCAGCGATGGACTAGCGGGAGGCCGAGGCCAAGAGACCCAGTACTTC. Translated, it gives CAISDGLAGGRGQETQYF.